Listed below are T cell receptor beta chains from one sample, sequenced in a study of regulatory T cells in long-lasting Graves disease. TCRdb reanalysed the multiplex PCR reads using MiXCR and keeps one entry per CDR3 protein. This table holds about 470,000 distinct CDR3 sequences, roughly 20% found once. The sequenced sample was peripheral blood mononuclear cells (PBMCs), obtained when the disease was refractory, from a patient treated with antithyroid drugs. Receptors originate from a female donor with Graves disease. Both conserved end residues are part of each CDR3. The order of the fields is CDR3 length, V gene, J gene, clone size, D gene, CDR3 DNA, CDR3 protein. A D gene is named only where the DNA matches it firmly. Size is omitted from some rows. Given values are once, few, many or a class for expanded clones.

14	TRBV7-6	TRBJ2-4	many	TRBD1	TGTGCCAGCAACCAGGGGGCGGCCAAAAACATTCAGTACTTC	CASNQGAAKNIQYF
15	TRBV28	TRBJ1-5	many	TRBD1	TGTGCCAGCAGTTTGGACAGGGGGCTTCGTCAGCCCCAGCATTTT	CASSLDRGLRQPQHF
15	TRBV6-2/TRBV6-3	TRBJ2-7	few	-	TGTGCCAGCAGTTACGCGGCCCTAGCCGGCTACGAGCAGTACTTC	CASSYAALAGYEQYF
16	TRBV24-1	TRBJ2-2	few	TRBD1	TGTGCCACCAGTGATCAACAGGGGTCGGGCACCGGGGAGCTGTTTTTT	CATSDQQGSGTGELFF
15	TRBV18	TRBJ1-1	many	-	TGTGCCAGCTCAGCGACGCAGGGGCTGAACACTGAAGCTTTCTTT	CASSATQGLNTEAFF
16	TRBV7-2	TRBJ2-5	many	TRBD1	TGTGCCAGCAGCCCCAACCGACAGGGGAGAAGAGAGACCCAGTACTTC	CASSPNRQGRRETQYF
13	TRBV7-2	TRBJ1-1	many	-	TGTGCCAGCAGAACAACAGTGAACACTGAAGCTTTCTTT	CASRTTVNTEAFF
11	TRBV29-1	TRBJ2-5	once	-	TGCAGCGTTGAAGAGACAAAGGGGGAGTACTTC	CSVEETKGEYF
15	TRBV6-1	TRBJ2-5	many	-	TGTGCCAGCAGTGATATATGGACCACCATTGAGACCCAGTACTTC	CASSDIWTTIETQYF
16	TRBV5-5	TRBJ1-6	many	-	TGTGCCAGCAGCTTGTCCGGGACGGAGTATAATTCACCCCTCCACTTT	CASSLSGTEYNSPLHF
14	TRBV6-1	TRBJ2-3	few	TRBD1	TGTGCCAGCAGTGTGGACAGGGCAATTGATACGCAGTATTTT	CASSVDRAIDTQYF
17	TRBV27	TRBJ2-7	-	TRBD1	TGTGCCAGCAGTCCCGTGGGGGGGACAGGGTTTTCCTACGAGCAGTACTTC	CASSPVGGTGFSYEQYF
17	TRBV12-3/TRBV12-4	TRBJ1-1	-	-	TGTGCCAGCAAAACTTATCGGACCGGGACCGGGGTGACTGAAGCTTTCTTT	CASKTYRTGTGVTEAFF
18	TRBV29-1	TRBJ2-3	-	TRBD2	TGCAGCGTTGAAGGGGCACTAGCGGGAACGGGAGGCACAGATACGCAGTATTTT	CSVEGALAGTGGTDTQYF
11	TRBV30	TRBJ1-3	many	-	TGTGCCTGGAAGTCTGGAAACACCATATATTTT	CAWKSGNTIYF
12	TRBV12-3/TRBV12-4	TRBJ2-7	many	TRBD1	TGTGCCAGCAGTTTGCGACAGGGCGAGCAGTACTTC	CASSLRQGEQYF
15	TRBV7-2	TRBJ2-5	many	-	TGTGCCAGCAGCTCTCGGGACTTCCGAGGGGAGACCCAGTACTTC	CASSSRDFRGETQYF
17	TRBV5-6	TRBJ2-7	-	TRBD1	TGTGCCAGCAGCCCCCGGGACAGGGGTTTTCGATCCTACGAGCAGTACTTC	CASSPRDRGFRSYEQYF
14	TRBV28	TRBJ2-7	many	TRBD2	TGTGCCAGCAGTTTCTTTAGCGGGAGCTACGAGCAGTACTTC	CASSFFSGSYEQYF
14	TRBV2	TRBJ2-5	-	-	TGTGCCAGCAGTGGACAGACATCCCAAAAGACCCAGTACTTC	CASSGQTSQKTQYF
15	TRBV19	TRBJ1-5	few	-	TGTGCCAGTAGTATGAGTAGCAGGGGTAATCAGCCCCAGCATTTT	CASSMSSRGNQPQHF
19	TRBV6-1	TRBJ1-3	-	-	TGTGCCAGCAGTCTACGGGGGACCGGGCGCATGGGTTCTGGAAACACCATATATTTT	CASSLRGTGRMGSGNTIYF
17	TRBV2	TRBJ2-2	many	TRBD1	TGTGCCAGCAGGCGGGACAGGGGGTCCGCGAACACCGGGGAGCTGTTTTTT	CASRRDRGSANTGELFF
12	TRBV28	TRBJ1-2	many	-	TGTGCCAGCAGTTCGACGAGCTATGGCTACACCTTC	CASSSTSYGYTF
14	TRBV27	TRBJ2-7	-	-	TGTGCCAGCAGGCAGGGTATGATCTCCAACGAGCAGTACTTC	CASRQGMISNEQYF
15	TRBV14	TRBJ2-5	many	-	TGTGCCAGCAGCCAAGATTTCGGCGGCGGAGAGACCCAGTACTTC	CASSQDFGGGETQYF
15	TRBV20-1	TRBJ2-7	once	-	TGCAGTGCTAGGGGGACGACAACCCCCCGGGAAGAGCAGTACTTC	CSARGTTTPREEQYF
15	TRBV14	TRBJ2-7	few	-	TGTGCCAGCAGCCAAGCGGGTGGGGCCTCCTACGAGCAGTACTTC	CASSQAGGASYEQYF
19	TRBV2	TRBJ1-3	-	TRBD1	TGTGCCAGCAGCCCTGGACAGGGGGAGTGGGACTTGAGCCGAAACACCATATATTTT	CASSPGQGEWDLSRNTIYF
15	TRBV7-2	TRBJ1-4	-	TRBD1	TGTGCCAGCAGCTGGGGGACAGGGGTCGGGGAAAAACTGTTTTTT	CASSWGTGVGEKLFF
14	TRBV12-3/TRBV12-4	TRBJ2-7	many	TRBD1	TGTGCCAGCAGACCGGGACAGGGGATTGGCGAGCAGTACTTC	CASRPGQGIGEQYF
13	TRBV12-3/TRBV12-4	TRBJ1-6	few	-	TGTGCCAGCAGTTTGGCGGGAGAAGCACCCCTCCACTTT	CASSLAGEAPLHF
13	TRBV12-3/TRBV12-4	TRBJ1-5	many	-	TGTGCCAGCAGGGAAAACCTCAATCAGCCCCAGCATTTT	CASRENLNQPQHF
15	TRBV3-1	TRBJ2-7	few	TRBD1	TGTGCCAGCAGCCCGCGCGTTGACAGGGCCTCAGAGCAGTACTTC	CASSPRVDRASEQYF
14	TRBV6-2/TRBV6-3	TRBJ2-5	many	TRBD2	TGTGCCAGCAGTTCTAGCGGGACGGCGGAGACCCAGTACTTC	CASSSSGTAETQYF
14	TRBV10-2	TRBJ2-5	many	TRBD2	TGCGCCAGCAGTGTGACAGAACTAGCGGAGACCCAGTACTTC	CASSVTELAETQYF
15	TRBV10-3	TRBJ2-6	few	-	TGTGCCATCAGAGCTAGCTACTCTGGGGCCAACGTCCTGACTTTC	CAIRASYSGANVLTF
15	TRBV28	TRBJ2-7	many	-	TGTGCCAGCAGTTTATTGCCCGCGGGGAGCTACGAGCAGTACTTC	CASSLLPAGSYEQYF
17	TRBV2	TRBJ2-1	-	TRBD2	TGTGCCAGCAGTGCCCTAGCGGGAGAGTTTACCTACAATGAGCAGTTCTTC	CASSALAGEFTYNEQFF
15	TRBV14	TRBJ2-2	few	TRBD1	TGTGCCAGCAGCCAAGAACTACAGGGGACCGGGGAGCTGTTTTTT	CASSQELQGTGELFF
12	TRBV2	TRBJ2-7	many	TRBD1	TGTGCCAGCGGGGGGACAGGAGACGAGCAGTACTTC	CASGGTGDEQYF
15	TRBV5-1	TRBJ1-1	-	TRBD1	TGCGCCAGCAGCTCATTACAGGGGCAGGGGACTGAAGCTTTCTTT	CASSSLQGQGTEAFF
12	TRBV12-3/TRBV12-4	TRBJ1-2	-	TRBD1	TGTGCCAGCAGTTGGACAGGGCATGGCTACACCTTC	CASSWTGHGYTF
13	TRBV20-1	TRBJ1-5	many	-	TGCAGTGCTGGAGGGTGGAGCAATCAGCCCCAGCATTTT	CSAGGWSNQPQHF
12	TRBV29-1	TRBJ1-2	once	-	TGCAGCGTTGGGGAACGTAACTATGGCTACACCTTC	CSVGERNYGYTF
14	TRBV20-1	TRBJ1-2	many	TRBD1	TGCAGTGCCGCGACAGGGGGCGCATTTGGTGGCTACACCTTC	CSAATGGAFGGYTF
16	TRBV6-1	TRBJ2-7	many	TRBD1	TGTGCCAGCAGTCGACCGGGACAGGGATACACCTACGAGCAGTACTTC	CASSRPGQGYTYEQYF
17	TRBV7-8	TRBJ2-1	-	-	TGTGCCAGCAGCTCTCCCGGCTACGATTTGGGGCAACCCGAGCAGTTCTTC	CASSSPGYDLGQPEQFF
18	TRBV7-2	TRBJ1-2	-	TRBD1	TGTGCCAGCAGCTTAGGGGCCGGGACAGGGCGGGGAATTGGAGGCTACACCTTC	CASSLGAGTGRGIGGYTF
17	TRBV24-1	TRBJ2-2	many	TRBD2	TGTGCCACCAGTGATCTACCTAGCGGGACTTTGGGCGGGGAGCTGTTTTTT	CATSDLPSGTLGGELFF
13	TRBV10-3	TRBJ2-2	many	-	TGTGCCTCCGCCGAAGTTCGGACCGGGGAGCTGTTTTTT	CASAEVRTGELFF
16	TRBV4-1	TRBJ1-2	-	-	TGCGCCAGCAGCCAACCTCCGCCCTTAGGGTGGTATGGCTACACCTTC	CASSQPPPLGWYGYTF
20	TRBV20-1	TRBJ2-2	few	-	TGCAGTGCTAGAGCTCTACATACCCTTAGCGGAGAAGGTAGCACCGGGGAGCTGTTTTTT	CSARALHTLSGEGSTGELFF
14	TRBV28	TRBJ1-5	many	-	TGTGCCAGCAGTTTATTACAGAATAATCAGCCCCAGCATTTT	CASSLLQNNQPQHF
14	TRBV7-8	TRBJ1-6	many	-	TGTACCAGCAGCTTAGAAGGATATAATTCACCCCTCCACTTT	CTSSLEGYNSPLHF
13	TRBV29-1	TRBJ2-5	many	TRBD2	TGCAGCGTCACATTGACTAGCGTAGAGACCCAGTACTTC	CSVTLTSVETQYF
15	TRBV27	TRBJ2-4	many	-	TGTGCCCCCATTACAGGGATGGGCGCCAAAAACATTCAGTACTTC	CAPITGMGAKNIQYF